The 11 T cell receptor beta chains given below trace back to one sample, sequenced in a study of shared clonotypes between healthy human individuals. Profiling relied on immunoSEQ multiplex PCR, and the TCRdb table lists in-frame clones only, not all of them. The sample has some 1 million clones; roughly 75% are singletons. The specimen sequenced was memory CD4+ T cells sorted from blood. The subset is: CD45RA-negative fraction. Every receptor here comes from a young man in good health.

V usage is TRBV4-1 and J usage is TRBJ2-5, with D unresolved. The V end was cut by 1 base, the J end by 5 bases, with 11 bases between. Germline values: CDR1 MGHRA, CDR2 YSYEKL. The CDR3 extends over 14 amino acids. CDR3 bases: TGCGCCAGCAGCCAAGCAGGTGCTGAGGAGACCCAGTACTTC. It yields the protein CASSQAGAEETQYF.

J is TRBJ2-1 and V is TRBV5-6, with D possibly TRBD1 on 6 matching bases. The germline V gene has CDR1 SGHDT and CDR2 YYEEEE. This CDR3 is built from 15 residues. The V end lost 2 bases, the J end lost 4 bases, and 13 bases lay between the germline ends. CDR3 in DNA: TGTGCCAGCAGCTTTAAACAGGGCGAGTACAATGAGCAGTTCTTC. This translates into CASSFKQGEYNEQFF.

This sequence joins TRBV6-1 and TRBJ1-6; D is undetermined. CDR3 length: 16 residues. Trimming took 0 bases from V and 7 from J, leaving 13 bases between them. Germline values: CDR1 MNHNS, CDR2 SASEGT. DNA of the CDR3: TGTGCCAGCAGTGAAGCTTTATCTGGCTCAAATTCACCCCTCCACTTT. Translating it yields CASSEALSGSNSPLHF.

This clone was found once. The J gene is TRBJ1-4, the V gene TRBV11-2, with D unclear. Looked up from germline, CDR1 is SGHAT and CDR2 is FQNNGV. This CDR3 is built from 12 residues. Trimming stripped 6 bases from V and 0 bases from J, with 2 bases between. The CDR3 region is CASSATNEKLFF. The CDR3 DNA follows: TGTGCCAGCAGTGCAACTAATGAAAAACTGTTTTTT.

The chain employs TRBV25-1 and TRBJ1-6; tentative D call: TRBD1 (5 bases). V lost 4 bases and J lost 1, with 11 bases in between. CDR1 and CDR2 from the germline V gene are MGHDK and SYGVNS. The CDR3 sequence is 16 residues long. The CDR3 region has the DNA TGTGCCAGCAGTGCGGGGGTTAGGTCCTATAATTCACCCCTCCACTTT. It specifies CASSAGVRSYNSPLHF. The variable domain in full, with the rest retrieved from reference TRBV25-1 and TRBJ1-6, is EADIYQTPRYLVIGTGKKITLECSQTMGHDKMYWYQQDPGMELHLIHYSYGVNSTEKGDLSSESTVSRIRTEHFPLTLESARPSHTSQYLCASSAGVRSYNSPLHFGNGTRLTVT.

V usage is TRBV2 and J usage is TRBJ2-7; TRBD1 matches 9 bases. Germline V gives CDR1 SNHLY, CDR2 FYNNEI. Losses at the gene ends were 7 bases for V and 1 base for J; bases not matched to a gene: 5. This CDR3 is 14 amino acids long. As DNA, the CDR3 is TGTGCCAGCATACGGACAGGGGCGTCCTACGAGCAGTACTTC. This gives the protein CASIRTGASYEQYF.

V and J are TRBV11-3 and TRBJ2-2; the D gene is possibly TRBD2 (6 bases). Trimming took 1 base from V and 7 from J, leaving 10 bases between them. Germline V gene sequence: CDR1 SGHNT, CDR2 YENEEA. The CDR3 runs 14 residues. CDR3 in amino acids: CASSLAGEVGELFF. The CDR3 region has the DNA TGTGCCAGCAGCTTAGCTGGGGAGGTCGGGGAGCTGTTTTTT. Drawing the rest from reference TRBV11-3 and TRBJ2-2, the complete variable domain is EAGVVQSPRYKIIEKKQPVAFWCNPISGHNTLYWYLQNLGQGPELLIRYENEEAVDDSQLPKDRFSAERLKGVDSTLKIQPAELGDSAVYLCASSLAGEVGELFFGEGSRLTVL.

A remark on this clone: Other DNA sequences from this sample encode an identical CDR3 as well. This chain connects TRBV5-1 to TRBJ1-1; maybe TRBD1 (6 bases). Looked up from germline, CDR1 is SGHRS and CDR2 is YFSETQ. Trimming took off 4 bases at V and 1 base at J, with 8 bases between the two ends. This CDR3 has 13 amino acids. CDR3 residues: CASSLQGNTEAFF. CDR3 coding DNA: TGCGCCAGCAGCCTACAGGGGAACACTGAAGCTTTCTTT. Complete variable domain (other parts from reference TRBV5-1 and TRBJ1-1): KAGVTQTPRYLIKTRGQQVTLSCSPISGHRSVSWYQQTPGQGLQFLFEYFSETQRNKGNFPGRFSGRQFSNSRSEMNVSTLELGDSALYLCASSLQGNTEAFFGQGTRLTVV.

The chain carries TRBV6-6 and TRBJ2-2, with TRBD1 matching 8 bases. Germline values: CDR1 MNHNY, CDR2 SVGAGI (reference sequence). J lost 6 bases, V lost 4 bases, and 4 bases had no gene match. The CDR3 is 14 amino acids. CDR3 in amino acids: CASSLTGVAGELFF. The CDR3 nucleotides read TGTGCCAGCAGTTTGACAGGGGTAGCCGGGGAGCTGTTTTTT.

The chain is built from TRBV9 and TRBJ2-1, with 7 bases aligning to TRBD2. V lost 0 bases to trimming and J lost 4 bases; unmatched junction nucleotides: 7. The CDR3 runs to 16 residues. Germline V gene data show CDR1 as SGDLS and CDR2 as YYNGEE. CDR3 residues: CASSVGGRALYNEQFF. As DNA, the CDR3 is TGTGCCAGCAGCGTAGGAGGGAGGGCCCTATACAATGAGCAGTTCTTC.

The rearrangement uses TRBV7-2 and TRBJ2-7; a possible D gene is TRBD2 (6 bases). Trimming shortened V by 5 bases and J by 0 bases, and 14 bases separated the two germline ends. The germline gives CDR1 SGHTA, CDR2 FQGNSA. The CDR3 is 15 residues long. CDR3 DNA sequence: TGTGCCAGCAGCCCGAGGGCGGGGATCTCCTACGAGCAGTACTTC. Amino acid sequence: CASSPRAGISYEQYF.